This TCR beta chain is drawn from a study of blood T cell repertoires in COVID-19. Study overall: Samples taken during acute and convalescent COVID-19 were collected in the United States, Italy and Spain. PBMCs, B-cell-depleted T cells, or T cells provided the cDNA or gDNA that made up the material.

The count of this clone is one. This CDR3 comprises 14 residues. From germline, CDR1 is LGHDT and CDR2 YNNKEL (reference sequence). Trimming stripped 1 base from V and 4 bases from J, with 8 bases between. Under the authors' procedure: Quantification of nucleated cells was approximated via reference gene primer amplification. Clones were sequenced by immunoSEQ multiplex PCR, and TCRdb holds only the in-frame ones, with some missing. V, J and clone size are taken as reported in that table, and D and trimming were inferred from the DNA itself. The sample yields some 110,000 clones, about 79% seen once. The chain combines TRBV3-1 (or the pseudogene TRBV3-2) with TRBJ1-5; D unclear. The specimen sequenced was peripheral blood. This sequence originates from a woman in her 70s with acute or convalescent COVID-19. The CDR3 is CASSQGAGNQPQHF. The CDR3 DNA reads as TGTGCCAGCAGCCAAGGGGCGGGAAATCAGCCCCAGCATTTT.